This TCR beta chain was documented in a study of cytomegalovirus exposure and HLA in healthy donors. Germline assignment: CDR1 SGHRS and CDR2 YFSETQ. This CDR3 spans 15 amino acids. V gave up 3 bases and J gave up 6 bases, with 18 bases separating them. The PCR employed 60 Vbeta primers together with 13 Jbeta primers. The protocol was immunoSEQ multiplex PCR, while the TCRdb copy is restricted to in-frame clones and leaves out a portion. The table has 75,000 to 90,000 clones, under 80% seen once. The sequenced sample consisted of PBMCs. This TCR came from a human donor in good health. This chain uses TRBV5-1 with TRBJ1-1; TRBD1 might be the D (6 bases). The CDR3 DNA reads TGCGCCAGCAGCTGGGGGGGGGCAAGGAAGGCTGAAGCTTTCTTT. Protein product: CASSWGGARKAEAFF.